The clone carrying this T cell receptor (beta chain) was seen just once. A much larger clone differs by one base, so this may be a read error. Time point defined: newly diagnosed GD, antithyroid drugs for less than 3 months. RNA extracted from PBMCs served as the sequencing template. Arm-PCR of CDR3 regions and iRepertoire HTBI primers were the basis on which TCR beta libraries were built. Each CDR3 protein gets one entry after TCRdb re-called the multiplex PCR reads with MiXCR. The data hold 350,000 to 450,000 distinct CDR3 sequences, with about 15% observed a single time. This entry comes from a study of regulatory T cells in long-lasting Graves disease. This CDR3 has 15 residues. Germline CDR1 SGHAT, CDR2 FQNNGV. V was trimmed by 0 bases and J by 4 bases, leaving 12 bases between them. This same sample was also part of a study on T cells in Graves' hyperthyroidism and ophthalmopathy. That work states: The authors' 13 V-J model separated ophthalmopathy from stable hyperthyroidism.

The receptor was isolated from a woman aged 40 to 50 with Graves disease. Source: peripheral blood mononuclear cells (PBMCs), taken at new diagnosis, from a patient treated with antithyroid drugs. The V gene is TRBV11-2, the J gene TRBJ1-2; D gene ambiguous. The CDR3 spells CASSLDEGPFYGYTF. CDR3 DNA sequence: TGTGCCAGCAGCTTAGATGAGGGTCCCTTCTATGGCTACACCTTC.